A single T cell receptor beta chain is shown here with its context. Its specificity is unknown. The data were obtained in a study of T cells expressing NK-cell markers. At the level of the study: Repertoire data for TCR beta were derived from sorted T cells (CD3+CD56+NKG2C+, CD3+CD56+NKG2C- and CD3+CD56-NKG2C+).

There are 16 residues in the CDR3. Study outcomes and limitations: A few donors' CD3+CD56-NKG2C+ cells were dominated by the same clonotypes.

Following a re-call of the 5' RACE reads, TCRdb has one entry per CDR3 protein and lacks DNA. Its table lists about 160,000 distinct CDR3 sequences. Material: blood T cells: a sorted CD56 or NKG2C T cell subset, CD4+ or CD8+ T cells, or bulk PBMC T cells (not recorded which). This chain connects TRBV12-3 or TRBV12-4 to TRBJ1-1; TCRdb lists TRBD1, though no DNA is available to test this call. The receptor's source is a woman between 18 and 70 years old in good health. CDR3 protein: CASSLGRDRPNTEAFF.